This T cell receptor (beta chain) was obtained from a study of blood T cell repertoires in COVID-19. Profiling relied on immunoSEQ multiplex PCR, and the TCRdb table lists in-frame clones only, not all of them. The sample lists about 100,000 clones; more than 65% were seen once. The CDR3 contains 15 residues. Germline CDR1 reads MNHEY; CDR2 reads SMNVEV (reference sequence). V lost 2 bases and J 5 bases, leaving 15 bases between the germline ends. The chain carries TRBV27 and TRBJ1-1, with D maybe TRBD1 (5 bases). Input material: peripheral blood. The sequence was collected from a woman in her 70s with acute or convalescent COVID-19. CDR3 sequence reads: CASSLALGGTTEAFF. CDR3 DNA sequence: TGTGCCAGCAGTTTAGCCCTCGGAGGGACGACTGAAGCTTTCTTT.